The 28 T cell receptor beta chains given below trace back to one sample, sequenced in a study of cytomegalovirus exposure and HLA in healthy donors. In the PCR, 60 Vbeta and 13 Jbeta primers were used. Assay: immunoSEQ multiplex PCR; the TCRdb copy retains only in-frame clones and omits some. The table records about 180,000 clones, 79% of them present only once. Sequencing was done on a sample of PBMCs. Receptors were obtained from a woman aged 40 to 55 in good health and CMV-seronegative.

In DNA, the CDR3 is TGTGCCAGCAGTAGCACTACGACAGGGCGCATGAACACTGAAGCTTTCTTT. It translates to CASSSTTTGRMNTEAFF. This rearrangement joins TRBV27 to TRBJ1-1; 7 bases agree with TRBD1. With 5 bases clipped from V and 0 bases from J, the junction kept 12 bases outside the gene matches. Germline lookup yields CDR1 MNHEY and CDR2 SMNVEV (reference sequence). The CDR3 totals 17 residues.

The chain employs TRBV5-6 and TRBJ2-3; D not certain. The CDR3 has 18 amino acids. The germline V gene has CDR1 SGHDT and CDR2 YYEEEE. The V end was cut by 3 bases, the J end by 0 bases, with 20 bases between. CDR3 nucleotide sequence: TGTGCCAGCAGCTCCGCCGGTGTGGGCAGCTGGAGCACAGATACGCAGTATTTT. Amino acids: CASSSAGVGSWSTDTQYF.

This chain uses TRBV5-1 with TRBJ1-4, with 7 nucleotides matching TRBD1. After removal of 0 bases from V and 7 bases from J, the junction contained 6 bases not matched to a gene. Germline loops: CDR1 SGHRS, CDR2 YFSETQ. The CDR3 runs to 15 residues. CDR3 in DNA: TGCGCCAGCAGCTTGGAGCTAGGGGGCGGTGAAAAACTGTTTTTT. Translated, it gives CASSLELGGGEKLFF.

CDR3 in amino acids: CASSLVVGGGYNEQFF. CDR3 nucleotide sequence: TGCGCCAGCAGCTTGGTTGTCGGGGGGGGATACAATGAGCAGTTCTTC. The V and J genes are TRBV5-1 and TRBJ2-1, with 8 positions matching TRBD2. CDR1 is SGHRS, CDR2 YFSETQ, per germline. This CDR3 is 16 amino acids long. The V segment lost 0 bases and the J segment 4 bases; nucleotides outside the gene matches: 6. The full variable domain, with the rest looked up from reference TRBV5-1 and TRBJ2-1, is KAGVTQTPRYLIKTRGQQVTLSCSPISGHRSVSWYQQTPGQGLQFLFEYFSETQRNKGNFPGRFSGRQFSNSRSEMNVSTLELGDSALYLCASSLVVGGGYNEQFFGPGTRLTVL.

The V and J genes are TRBV5-1 and TRBJ2-1, with D perhaps matching TRBD1 (7 bases). Germline CDR1 and CDR2: SGHRS and YFSETQ. With 1 base removed from V and 1 base from J, the gap between germline ends came to 12 bases. This CDR3 has 16 residues. CDR3 in amino acids: CASSLIQGRSYNEQFF. The CDR3 DNA is TGCGCCAGCAGCTTGATACAGGGGAGGTCCTACAATGAGCAGTTCTTC.

This clone was seen once. The V gene is TRBV7-2, the J gene TRBJ2-6; maybe TRBD2 (5 bases). Germline V gene data show CDR1 as SGHTA and CDR2 as FQGNSA. V shed 2 bases and J shed 4 bases, with 9 bases lying between them. This CDR3 spans 15 amino acids. The CDR3 nucleotides are TGTGCCAGCAGCTTAATGCAGCGGGGGGCCAACGTCCTGACTTTC. Translated, it gives CASSLMQRGANVLTF.

Turning to this clone: Within the sample, other DNA sequences also encode this same CDR3. The chain uses TRBV6-1 and TRBJ1-4; the match to TRBD1 covers 7 bases. Germline-derived CDR1 and CDR2 are MNHNS and SASEGT. Trimming removed 2 bases from V and 3 bases from J; junction bases left unmatched: 9. This CDR3 has 17 amino acids. CDR3 nucleotides: TGTGCCAGCAGTGAACCTTCCATGACAGGGCCTAATGAAAAACTGTTTTTT. This encodes CASSEPSMTGPNEKLFF.

The chain uses TRBV7-6 and TRBJ2-3; D may be TRBD2 (6 bases). The CDR3 covers 15 residues. The ends were cut back, 1 base at V and 1 base at J, with 9 bases in the middle. Germline V lookup: CDR1 SGHVS, CDR2 FNYEAQ. The CDR3 here is CASSLVPGGTDTQYF. The CDR3, as DNA: TGTGCCAGCAGCTTAGTTCCGGGGGGCACAGATACGCAGTATTTT.

The chain links TRBV9 to TRBJ2-6; the D gene is possibly TRBD1 (5 bases). The germline V gene encodes CDR1 SGDLS and CDR2 YYNGEE. This CDR3 spans 15 amino acids. V was shortened by 4 bases and J by 7 bases, with 15 bases between the two germline ends. CDR3 residues: CASSTVGQGANVLTF. For the CDR3, the DNA is TGTGCCAGCAGCACCGTTGGTCAGGGAGCCAACGTCCTGACTTTC. Combining the CDR3 with reference TRBV9 and TRBJ2-6 gives the whole variable domain DSGVTQTPKHLITATGQRVTLRCSPRSGDLSVYWYQQSLDQGLQFLIQYYNGEERAKGNILERFSAQQFPDLHSELNLSSLELGDSALYFCASSTVGQGANVLTFGAGSRLTVL.

The V and J genes are TRBV9 and TRBJ2-1, with 7 bases that match TRBD2. V lost 0 bases and J lost 5; bases outside the gene matches: 14. CDR1 is SGDLS and CDR2 is YYNGEE in the germline V gene. The CDR3 extends over 18 amino acids. DNA of the CDR3: TGTGCCAGCAGCGTAGAACCGCGGCCTAGCGGAGATAACAATGAGCAGTTCTTC. Protein: CASSVEPRPSGDNNEQFF.

V and J are TRBV7-8 and TRBJ1-5; D ambiguous. CDR1 is SGHVS and CDR2 is FQNEAQ in the germline V gene. This CDR3 has 16 residues. Between the trimmed V and J ends, which lost 2 bases and 5 bases, there was a span of 16 bases. CDR3 protein: CASSLMATSGDQPQHF. The CDR3, as DNA: TGTGCCAGCAGCTTAATGGCGACCAGCGGCGATCAGCCCCAGCATTTT. The entire variable domain, with the rest obtained from reference TRBV7-8 and TRBJ1-5, is as follows: GAGVSQSPRYKVAKRGQDVALRCDPISGHVSLFWYQQALGQGPEFLTYFQNEAQLDKSGLPSDRFFAERPEGSVSTLKIQRTQQEDSAVYLCASSLMATSGDQPQHFGDGTRLSIL.

V and J are TRBV7-9 and TRBJ2-7; TRBD1 agrees at 10 bases. Looked up from germline, CDR1 is SEHNR and CDR2 is FQNEAQ (reference sequence). The CDR3 totals 18 residues. V was clipped by 5 bases and J by 2 bases; unmatched bases: 15. The chain's CDR3 is CASSPGTGVPLRAYEQYF. The CDR3 nucleotides are TGTGCCAGCAGCCCCGGGACAGGGGTTCCCTTGCGCGCCTACGAGCAGTACTTC.

The chain employs TRBV5-4 and TRBJ1-1, with 8 bases identical to TRBD1. J lost 5 bases, V lost 3 bases, and 3 bases had no gene match. The CDR3 sequence is 13 residues long. Germline V gene lookup returns CDR1 SGHNT and CDR2 YYREEE (reference sequence). Here the CDR3 DNA reads TGTGCCAGCAGCTCAGGGGGCCGAACTGAAGCTTTCTTT. Amino acids: CASSSGGRTEAFF.

The rearrangement links TRBV19 to TRBJ1-1, with D possibly TRBD1 on 5 matching bases. Germline V gene lookup returns CDR1 LNHDA and CDR2 SQIVND (reference sequence). This CDR3 has 13 amino acids. V lost 5 bases and J lost 7, with 14 bases in between. CDR3 loop: CASSLRTDSEAFF. The CDR3, as DNA: TGTGCCAGTAGTCTTCGGACCGACAGTGAAGCTTTCTTT.

The chain recombines TRBV29-1 with TRBJ2-7; possibly TRBD2 for D (6 bases). Germline values: CDR1 SQVTM, CDR2 ANQGSEA. The CDR3 spans 11 residues. V dropped 7 bases and J dropped 3 bases, with 10 bases sitting between them. CDR3 loop: CSAGVLYEQYF. In DNA, the CDR3 is TGCAGCGCGGGAGTCCTCTACGAGCAGTACTTC.

The rearrangement joins TRBV11-3 to TRBJ2-5; 10 bases align to TRBD1. The V segment lost 5 bases and the J segment 3 bases; nucleotides outside the gene matches: 3. Germline V gene sequence: CDR1 SGHNT, CDR2 YENEEA. This CDR3 is 14 amino acids long. The CDR3 reads CASSLGQGEETQYF. The CDR3 nucleotides read TGTGCCAGCAGCCTCGGACAGGGGGAAGAGACCCAGTACTTC.

V and J are TRBV27 and TRBJ1-1; D gene unclear. The ends were cut back, 4 bases at V and 0 bases at J, with 9 bases in the middle. This CDR3 is built from 14 residues. In germline, CDR1 is MNHEY, CDR2 SMNVEV (reference sequence). The CDR3 nucleotides are TGTGCCAGCAGTTATACAGTCATGAACACTGAAGCTTTCTTT. The encoded protein is CASSYTVMNTEAFF.

The chain is built from TRBV7-9 and TRBJ2-7; 9 positions match TRBD1. The ends lost 5 bases at V and 3 bases at J; junction bases unmatched: 5. The CDR3 runs to 14 residues. Germline CDR1 SEHNR, CDR2 FQNEAQ (reference sequence). CDR3 residues: CASSPPGQGYEQYF. CDR3 in DNA: TGTGCCAGCAGCCCCCCGGGACAGGGCTACGAGCAGTACTTC.

The chain employs TRBV11-3 and TRBJ2-4; 7 bases are a match to TRBD1. The CDR3 sequence is 16 residues long. Germline assignment: CDR1 SGHNT and CDR2 YENEEA. V was pared by 1 base and J by 1 base, with 4 bases of the junction left unmatched. DNA of the CDR3: TGTGCCAGCAGCTTAGGGACAGGTCCCGCCAAAAACATTCAGTACTTC. Translating it yields CASSLGTGPAKNIQYF.

In DNA form, the CDR3 reads TGTGCCAGCAGTCGGACAGCTGGAAACACCATATATTTT. Amino acids: CASSRTAGNTIYF. The V and J genes are TRBV6-5 and TRBJ1-3; TRBD1 is a possible D gene (6 bases). CDR1 and CDR2 (germline): MNHEY, SVGAGI. The length of the CDR3 is 13 residues. V lost 5 bases, J lost 2 bases, and 7 bases lay in between.

The chain is built from TRBV7-8 and TRBJ2-3; no clear D. In germline, CDR1 is SGHVS, CDR2 FQNEAQ. The CDR3 has 14 amino acids. V lost 7 bases and J lost 1, with 12 bases in between. CDR3 nucleotide sequence: TGTGCCAGCACAGGTTTCGTGGGCACAGATACGCAGTATTTT. It translates to CASTGFVGTDTQYF.

This chain links TRBV14 with TRBJ2-1; D gene unclear. CDR1 is SGHDN and CDR2 is FVKESK in the germline V gene. Trimming shortened V by 2 bases and J by 9 bases, and 11 bases separated the two germline ends. The CDR3 is 13 amino acids. The CDR3 spells CASSQWRSAEQFF. The CDR3 nucleotides read TGTGCCAGCAGCCAATGGCGGAGTGCTGAGCAGTTCTTC.

This rearrangement joins TRBV19 to TRBJ2-2; 7 positions agree with TRBD2. The J segment lost 4 bases and the V segment lost 8 bases, leaving 10 bases of the junction unmatched. CDR1 is LNHDA and CDR2 is SQIVND in the germline V gene (reference sequence). The CDR3 covers 15 residues. The CDR3 sequence is CASEISGRLTGELFF. CDR3 nucleotides: TGTGCCAGTGAAATTAGCGGGCGGCTCACCGGGGAGCTGTTTTTT. Full variable domain (missing parts from reference TRBV19 and TRBJ2-2): DGGITQSPKYLFRKEGQNVTLSCEQNLNHDAMYWYRQDPGQGLRLIYYSQIVNDFQKGDIAEGYSVSREKKESFPLTVTSAQKNPTAFYLCASEISGRLTGELFFGEGSRLTVL.

V usage is TRBV5-1 and J usage is TRBJ2-1, with 16 bases fitting TRBD2. The CDR3 covers 18 residues. V shed 4 bases and J 3 bases; nucleotides not matched to a gene: 7. Germline CDR1 reads SGHRS; CDR2 reads YFSETQ. The CDR3 loop is CASSHSGLAGGNYNEQFF. In DNA, the CDR3 is TGCGCCAGCAGCCACTCGGGACTAGCGGGAGGGAACTACAATGAGCAGTTCTTC.

The chain has TRBV5-4 and TRBJ2-7, with TRBD2 identical over 7 bases. V was pared by 0 bases and J by 5 bases, with 2 bases of the junction left unmatched. CDR1 SGHNT and CDR2 YYREEE come from the germline V gene (reference sequence). This CDR3 comprises 13 residues. The CDR3 region has the DNA TGTGCCAGCAGCTTGGGCGGGAGAAACGAGCAGTACTTC. Protein sequence: CASSLGGRNEQYF.

The chain combines TRBV7-3 with TRBJ2-3, with D perhaps TRBD1 (6 bases). Trimming pared 5 bases from V and 2 bases from J, leaving 14 bases between. The CDR3 has 15 residues. The germline CDR1 and CDR2 sequences are SGHTA and FQGTGA. CDR3 protein: CASSPWDTSTDTQYF. CDR3 DNA sequence: TGTGCCAGCAGCCCGTGGGACACTTCCACAGATACGCAGTATTTT. Full variable domain (remainder filled in from reference TRBV7-3 and TRBJ2-3): GAGVSQTPSNKVTEKGKYVELRCDPISGHTALYWYRQSLGQGPEFLIYFQGTGAADDSGLPNDRFFAVRPEGSVSTLKIQRTERGDSAVYLCASSPWDTSTDTQYFGPGTRLTVL.

The chain combines TRBV30 with TRBJ1-4; TRBD1 agrees at 10 bases. Germline V gene sequence: CDR1 GTSNPN, CDR2 SVGIG (reference sequence). CDR3 size: 15 residues. V trimming: 5 bases; J trimming: 7 bases; junction bases outside the gene matches: 10. CDR3 region: CAWGKTGGNSEKLFF. The CDR3 coding sequence is TGTGCCTGGGGCAAGACAGGGGGCAATAGTGAAAAACTGTTTTTT.

The chain has TRBV6-5 and TRBJ2-7; D gene unclear. V gave up 6 bases and J gave up 3 bases, with 9 bases separating them. The CDR3 is 12 amino acids. CDR1 MNHEY and CDR2 SVGAGI come from the germline V gene. The CDR3: CASRRIGYEQYF. CDR3 DNA sequence: TGTGCCAGCAGGAGGATAGGCTACGAGCAGTACTTC.